The next 32 T cell receptor beta chains were all read from a single sample in a study of blood T cell repertoires in COVID-19. Generated by immunoSEQ multiplex PCR, the TCRdb table keeps only in-frame clones and is missing some. This sample has approximately 220,000 clones, with roughly 80% found just once. The sample comprised peripheral blood. The receptors shown here come from a woman older than 75 with acute or convalescent COVID-19.

The V and J genes are TRBV20-1 and TRBJ2-1; 11 bases are a match to TRBD2. This CDR3 is built from 14 residues. Germline V gene lookup returns CDR1 DFQATT and CDR2 SNEGSKA (reference sequence). The trim removed 3 bases at V and 5 bases at J, leaving 3 bases unmatched. The CDR3 protein is CSASPGLADNEQFF. The CDR3, as DNA: TGCAGTGCTAGTCCGGGACTAGCGGACAATGAGCAGTTCTTC.

This clone was counted only a few times. The genes are TRBV6-5 and TRBJ1-6; D not resolved. The V gene's germline CDR1 is MNHEY and CDR2 SVGAGI. Trimming stripped 6 bases from V and 5 bases from J, with 11 bases between. This CDR3 spans 14 amino acids. In DNA form, the CDR3 reads TGTGCCAGCAGGAACCAGGAAGATAATTCACCCCTCCACTTT. It specifies CASRNQEDNSPLHF.

This clone was seen a few times. The chain joins TRBV12-3 or TRBV12-4 to TRBJ1-3, with D unclear. This CDR3 comprises 12 residues. The V gene lost 5 bases and the J gene lost 9 bases, with 11 bases spanning the gap. CDR3: CASSRIRGTIYF. The CDR3 DNA sequence: TGTGCCAGCAGTCGGATCCGGGGCACCATATATTTT.

The chain couples TRBV29-1 to TRBJ1-2; the D gene is possibly TRBD1 (5 bases). The CDR3 length is 13 residues. The V gene's germline CDR1 is SQVTM and CDR2 ANQGSEA. Trimming pared 4 bases from V and 2 bases from J, leaving 11 bases between. CDR3 nucleotide sequence: TGCAGCGTTGCGGGGGGGGGAAACTATGGCTACACCTTC. As protein: CSVAGGGNYGYTF.

The chain joins TRBV11-2 to TRBJ1-5, with 8 bases that match TRBD1. Trimming cost V 3 bases and J 0 bases; bases outside gene matches: 7. The CDR3 consists of 17 residues. CDR1 and CDR2 (germline): SGHAT, FQNNGV. The CDR3 sequence: CASSLGTGLDSNQPQHF. CDR3 DNA: TGTGCCAGCAGCTTGGGGACAGGCCTAGATAGCAATCAGCCCCAGCATTTT.

The DNA for the CDR3 is TGTGCCAGCAGCTTAAAAGTTCTAGCGGGGGTACCAGATACGCAGTATTTT. Translating it yields CASSLKVLAGVPDTQYF. This chain joins TRBV7-3 and TRBJ2-3, with 10 bases that match TRBD2. Germline CDR1 reads SGHTA; CDR2 reads FQGTGA. The length of the CDR3 is 17 residues. Trimming removed 1 base from V and 4 bases from J; junction bases left unmatched: 8.

The gene calls are TRBV7-3 and TRBJ2-5; TRBD2 agrees at 8 bases. The CDR3 loop spans 13 amino acids. CDR1 SGHTA and CDR2 FQGTGA come from the germline V gene. V shed 0 bases and J 13 bases; nucleotides not matched to a gene: 7. The CDR3: CASSLTAGGPRYF. For the CDR3, the DNA is TGTGCCAGCAGCTTAACTGCGGGGGGCCCGCGGTACTTC.

The J gene is TRBJ2-7, the V gene TRBV10-3; D gene unclear. Trimming pared 2 bases from V and 3 bases from J, leaving 8 bases between. Germline lookup yields CDR1 ENHRY and CDR2 SYGVKD. CDR3 length: 13 residues. In DNA, the CDR3 is TGTGCCATCAGTGAGGCCTTAGACTACGAGCAGTACTTC. Protein sequence: CAISEALDYEQYF.

This chain joins TRBV5-6 and TRBJ2-7, with 8 positions matching TRBD2. This CDR3 region has 16 residues. Germline V gene lookup returns CDR1 SGHDT and CDR2 YYEEEE. The junction had 9 bases not matched to a gene; V was cut back by 0 bases and J by 4 bases. DNA of the CDR3: TGTGCCAGCAGCTTGGCCTCCGGCGGGGGGTTATACGAGCAGTACTTC. Translated: CASSLASGGGLYEQYF.

This clone was seen only once. The rearrangement uses TRBV30 and TRBJ2-7; 7 bases are shared with TRBD1. This CDR3 has 12 amino acids. V lost 8 bases to trimming and J lost 7 bases; unmatched junction nucleotides: 11. Germline lookup yields CDR1 GTSNPN and CDR2 SVGIG (reference sequence). The CDR3 DNA sequence: TGTGCCAGGGGACAGTGGACGGGAGAGCAGTACTTC. Its translation: CARGQWTGEQYF.

V gene TRBV12-3 or TRBV12-4 combines with J gene TRBJ1-1; no clear D. The ends were cut back, 5 bases at V and 11 bases at J, with 18 bases in the middle. The CDR3 runs to 13 residues. CDR3 DNA: TGTGCCAGCAGTCCCCATGTTGACTTGAGGGCTTTCTTT. It specifies CASSPHVDLRAFF.

The rearrangement links TRBV30 to TRBJ1-4, with D perhaps TRBD1 (6 bases). Germline CDR1 and CDR2: GTSNPN and SVGIG (reference sequence). V was trimmed by 5 bases and J by 0 bases, leaving 16 bases between them. The CDR3 totals 16 residues. The CDR3 is CAWWEGRGTTNEKLFF. As DNA, the CDR3 is TGTGCCTGGTGGGAAGGCAGGGGCACAACTAATGAAAAACTGTTTTTT. Full variable domain (missing parts from reference TRBV30 and TRBJ1-4): SQTIHQWPATLVQPVGSPLSLECTVEGTSNPNLYWYRQAAGRGLQLLFYSVGIGQISSEVPQNLSASRPQDRQFILSSKKLLLSDSGFYLCAWWEGRGTTNEKLFFGSGTQLSVL.

In this sample, this clone turned up once. The chain carries TRBV6-5 and TRBJ1-4; D call uncertain. CDR3 size: 14 residues. The V gene lost 2 bases and the J gene lost 3 bases, with 7 bases spanning the gap. The V gene's germline CDR1 is MNHEY and CDR2 SVGAGI. The DNA for the CDR3 is TGTGCCAGCAGTTACGGCCAGGCTAATGAAAAACTGTTTTTT. This sequence encodes CASSYGQANEKLFF.

This rearrangement joins TRBV7-2 to TRBJ1-3, with 7 nucleotides matching TRBD1. CDR1 and CDR2 from the germline V gene are SGHTA and FQGNSA. The V segment lost 5 bases and the J segment 7 bases; nucleotides outside the gene matches: 5. CDR3 length: 13 amino acids. The CDR3 loop reads CASSPTGPNTIYF. As DNA, the CDR3 is TGTGCCAGCAGCCCGACAGGGCCCAACACCATATATTTT.

The chain joins TRBV7-2 to TRBJ2-5; D uncertain. Trimming pared 1 base from V and 1 base from J, leaving 7 bases between. The CDR3 sequence is 14 residues long. From germline, CDR1 is SGHTA and CDR2 FQGNSA. DNA of the CDR3: TGTGCCAGCAGCTTAGTGATGGCCCAAGAGACCCAGTACTTC. This encodes CASSLVMAQETQYF.

V and J are TRBV28 and TRBJ2-1, with D possibly matching TRBD1 (6 bases). This CDR3 has 13 residues. Deletions cut 1 base from V and 9 bases from J, with 10 bases between. Per germline, CDR1 MDHEN and CDR2 SYDVKM. CDR3 region: CASSLYVRGEQFF. The CDR3 region has the DNA TGTGCCAGCAGTTTATACGTCAGGGGTGAGCAGTTCTTC. Full variable domain (outside the CDR3, taken from reference TRBV28 and TRBJ2-1): DVKVTQSSRYLVKRTGEKVFLECVQDMDHENMFWYRQDPGLGLRLIYFSYDVKMKEKGDIPEGYSVSREKKERFSLILESASTNQTSMYLCASSLYVRGEQFFGPGTRLTVL.

CDR3 amino acids: CASKLAGVDEQFF. The CDR3 region has the DNA TGTGCCTCCAAACTAGCGGGAGTAGATGAGCAGTTCTTC. This rearrangement joins TRBV6-5 to TRBJ2-1, with 11 positions matching TRBD2. This CDR3 spans 13 amino acids. V trimming: 11 bases; J trimming: 8 bases; junction bases outside the gene matches: 8. Germline V gives CDR1 MNHEY, CDR2 SVGAGI.

The J gene is TRBJ2-7, the V gene TRBV4-2; 7 bases are a match to TRBD2. Germline trimming cut 4 bases from V and 2 bases from J; bases unmatched to any gene: 8. The CDR3 length is 15 residues. Per the germline V gene, CDR1 is LGHNA and CDR2 is YNFKEQ. The CDR3 DNA reads TGTGCCAGCAGCCCGCGGTCGGGGGGTCCCTACGAGCAGTACTTC. It specifies CASSPRSGGPYEQYF.

As DNA, the CDR3 is TGTGCCAGCAGCAGGGGGCGACAACGAGGCTACACCTTC. Protein: CASSRGRQRGYTF. The V gene is TRBV6-5, the J gene TRBJ1-2; 8 bases match TRBD1. This CDR3 has 13 amino acids. The trim removed 6 bases at V and 8 bases at J, leaving 8 bases unmatched. CDR1 and CDR2 (germline): MNHEY, SVGAGI.

This clone is a singleton in its sample. The chain carries TRBV10-3 and TRBJ1-4; D ambiguous. Germline CDR1 reads ENHRY; CDR2 reads SYGVKD. CDR3 size: 15 residues. Deletions cut 4 bases from V and 0 bases from J, with 9 bases between. DNA of the CDR3: TGTGCCATCAGTGTGAACGGGGCAACTAATGAAAAACTGTTTTTT. It translates to CAISVNGATNEKLFF.

The chain uses TRBV5-1 and TRBJ2-7, with a tentative D call TRBD1 (6 bases). CDR3 length equals 14 residues. Germline CDR1 reads SGHRS; CDR2 reads YFSETQ. The V gene lost 4 bases and the J gene lost 2 bases, with 13 bases spanning the gap. CDR3 coding DNA: TGCGCCAGCAGCCCGAGGACAGAGGCCTACGAGCAGTACTTC. As protein: CASSPRTEAYEQYF.

V is TRBV30 and J is TRBJ2-3; 10 positions match TRBD2. The ends lost 0 bases at V and 1 base at J; junction bases unmatched: 10. This CDR3 contains 18 residues. From germline, CDR1 is GTSNPN and CDR2 SVGIG (reference sequence). CDR3 amino acids: CAWSVSTGTSVRTDTQYF. In DNA, the CDR3 is TGTGCCTGGAGTGTAAGCACCGGGACTAGCGTACGCACAGATACGCAGTATTTT. The entire variable domain, with the rest obtained from reference TRBV30 and TRBJ2-3, is as follows: SQTIHQWPATLVQPVGSPLSLECTVEGTSNPNLYWYRQAAGRGLQLLFYSVGIGQISSEVPQNLSASRPQDRQFILSSKKLLLSDSGFYLCAWSVSTGTSVRTDTQYFGPGTRLTVL.

The chain is built from TRBV7-2 and TRBJ1-3; 10 bases fit TRBD1. This CDR3 has 16 residues. Germline V gene data show CDR1 as SGHTA and CDR2 as FQGNSA. With 6 bases clipped from V and 1 base from J, the junction kept 6 bases outside the gene matches. DNA for the CDR3: TGTGCCAGCAGGCTGGGACAGGGGAAGTCTGGAAACACCATATATTTT. Protein product: CASRLGQGKSGNTIYF.

V usage is TRBV30 and J usage is TRBJ2-7, with a weak D call TRBD1 (6 bases). The CDR3 runs to 15 residues. The germline V and J ends were trimmed by 3 bases and 2 bases, with 17 bases remaining between them. Germline assignment: CDR1 GTSNPN and CDR2 SVGIG (reference sequence). In DNA, the CDR3 is TGTGCCTGGAGGAGGTCTGGACAGACCCCCTACGAGCAGTACTTC. The encoded protein is CAWRRSGQTPYEQYF. Filled out from reference TRBV30 and TRBJ2-7, the complete variable domain reads SQTIHQWPATLVQPVGSPLSLECTVEGTSNPNLYWYRQAAGRGLQLLFYSVGIGQISSEVPQNLSASRPQDRQFILSSKKLLLSDSGFYLCAWRRSGQTPYEQYFGPGTRLTVT.

The chain links TRBV19 to TRBJ1-2; D is possibly TRBD1 (5 bases). This CDR3 is 14 amino acids long. V lost 3 bases to trimming and J lost 3 bases, with 11 bases between them. Per the germline V gene, CDR1 is LNHDA and CDR2 is SQIVND (reference sequence). CDR3 DNA sequence: TGTGCCAGTAGTATGGGCGGAGGGGACTATGGCTACACCTTC. This codes for CASSMGGGDYGYTF.

This clone was detected once. This chain links TRBV18 with TRBJ2-7; D not certain. With 6 bases removed from V and 2 bases from J, the gap between germline ends came to 14 bases. The CDR3 is 14 residues long. Germline loops: CDR1 KGHSH, CDR2 LQKENI. This CDR3 reads CASSPPRDTYEQYF. DNA of the CDR3: TGTGCCAGCTCGCCCCCTAGAGATACCTACGAGCAGTACTTC.

V and J are TRBV6-6 and TRBJ2-3, with D maybe TRBD1 (6 bases). Germline V CDR1 and CDR2: MNHNY, SVGAGI (reference sequence). V gave up 6 bases and J gave up 5 bases, with 12 bases separating them. The CDR3 length is 13 residues. The DNA for the CDR3 is TGTGCCAGCAGCACCCTAGGGGGAGATACGCAGTATTTT. Translated: CASSTLGGDTQYF.

J is TRBJ1-1 and V is TRBV29-1, with D uncertain. Between the trimmed V and J ends, which lost 2 bases and 1 base, there was a span of 8 bases. The CDR3 loop spans 13 amino acids. The germline gives CDR1 SQVTM, CDR2 ANQGSEA. The CDR3 region has the DNA TGCAGCGTTGAATCGCACGGGAACACTGAAGCTTTCTTT. This sequence encodes CSVESHGNTEAFF.

The rearrangement joins TRBV4-2 to TRBJ1-3; the D gene is possibly TRBD1 (5 bases). The CDR3 totals 17 residues. V was shortened by 0 bases and J by 3 bases, with 15 bases between the two germline ends. CDR1 and CDR2 from the germline V gene are LGHNA and YNFKEQ. The chain's CDR3 is CASSQDLGGTLGNTIYF. The CDR3 nucleotides read TGTGCCAGCAGCCAAGATCTGGGGGGGACTCTTGGAAACACCATATATTTT.

V is TRBV12-3 or TRBV12-4 and J is TRBJ1-2; D is possibly TRBD1 (6 bases). V gave up 4 bases and J gave up 8 bases, with 14 bases separating them. The CDR3 extends over 13 amino acids. The CDR3 here is CASSYRQDKGYTF. The DNA of the CDR3 is TGTGCCAGCAGTTATAGACAGGATAAAGGCTACACCTTC.

The rearrangement links TRBV7-2 to TRBJ2-5; 8 bases map to TRBD2. Germline CDR1 reads SGHTA; CDR2 reads FQGNSA. J was trimmed by 1 base and V by 3 bases; bases with no gene match: 1. CDR3 length: 14 residues. The CDR3 DNA sequence: TGTGCCAGCAGCTTCCTAGCGGGCCAAGAGACCCAGTACTTC. It codes for CASSFLAGQETQYF.

The table lists this clone with a few counts. V gene TRBV5-1 combines with J gene TRBJ2-7, with a weak D call TRBD2 (6 bases). The length of the CDR3 is 14 residues. Trimming took off 2 bases at V and 1 base at J, with 10 bases between the two ends. Germline V gene data show CDR1 as SGHRS and CDR2 as YFSETQ. The CDR3 loop reads CASSFSEGSYEQYF. CDR3 DNA: TGCGCCAGCAGCTTTTCGGAGGGGTCCTACGAGCAGTACTTC. Full variable domain (outside the CDR3, taken from reference TRBV5-1 and TRBJ2-7): KAGVTQTPRYLIKTRGQQVTLSCSPISGHRSVSWYQQTPGQGLQFLFEYFSETQRNKGNFPGRFSGRQFSNSRSEMNVSTLELGDSALYLCASSFSEGSYEQYFGPGTRLTVT.